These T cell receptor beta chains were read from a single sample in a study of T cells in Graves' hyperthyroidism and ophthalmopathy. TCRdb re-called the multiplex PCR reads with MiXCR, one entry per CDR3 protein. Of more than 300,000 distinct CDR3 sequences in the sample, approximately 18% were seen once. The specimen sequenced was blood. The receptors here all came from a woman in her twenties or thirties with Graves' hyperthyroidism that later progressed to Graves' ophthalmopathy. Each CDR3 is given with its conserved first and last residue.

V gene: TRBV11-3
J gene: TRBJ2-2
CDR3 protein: CASSSFGRDGSRTGELFF

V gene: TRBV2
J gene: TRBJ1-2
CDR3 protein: CASSAGTGNYGYTF

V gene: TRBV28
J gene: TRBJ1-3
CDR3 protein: CASSSQGVTGNTIYF

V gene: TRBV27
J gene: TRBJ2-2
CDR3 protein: CASNHFWPGRHTGELFF

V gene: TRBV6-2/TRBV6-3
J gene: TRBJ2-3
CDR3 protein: CASMAAGVVAQYF

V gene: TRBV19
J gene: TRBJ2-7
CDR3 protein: CASNERRMVTGKSYEQYF

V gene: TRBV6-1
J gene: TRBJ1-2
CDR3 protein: CASSEAEEFSYGYTF

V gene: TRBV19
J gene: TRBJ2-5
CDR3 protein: CSTRDRGQETQYF

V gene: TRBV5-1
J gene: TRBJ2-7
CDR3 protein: CASSAEVGGYEQYF

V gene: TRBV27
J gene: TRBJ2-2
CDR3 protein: CASSLGQGYGELFF

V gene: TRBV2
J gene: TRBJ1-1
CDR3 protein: CASNPEAFF

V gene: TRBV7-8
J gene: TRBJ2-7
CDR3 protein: CASSIAGVYEQYF

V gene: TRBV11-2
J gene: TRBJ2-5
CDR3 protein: CASSLERETRFWPPYQETQYF

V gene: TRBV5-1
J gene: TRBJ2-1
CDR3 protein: CASSLTSRGADRCFNEQFF

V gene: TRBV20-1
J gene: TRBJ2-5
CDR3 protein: CSASGEYQETQYF

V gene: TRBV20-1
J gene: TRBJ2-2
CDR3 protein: CSALGTGGRTGELFF

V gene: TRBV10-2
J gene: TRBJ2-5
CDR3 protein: CASSEQGGRETQYF

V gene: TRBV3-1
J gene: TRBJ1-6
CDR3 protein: CASSQGDLRHF

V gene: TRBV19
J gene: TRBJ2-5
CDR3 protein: CASSTDASGQETQYF

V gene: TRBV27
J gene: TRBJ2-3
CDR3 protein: CASNTGTGGTDTQYF

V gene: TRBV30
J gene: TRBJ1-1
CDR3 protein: CAAYRGTEAFF

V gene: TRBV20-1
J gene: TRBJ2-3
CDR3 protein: CSASSGGVTDTQYF

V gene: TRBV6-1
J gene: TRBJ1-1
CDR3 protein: CASWGSPYTEAFF

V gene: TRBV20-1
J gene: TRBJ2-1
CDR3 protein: CSARVRATRYNEQFF

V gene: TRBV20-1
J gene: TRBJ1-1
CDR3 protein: CSARQGNTEAFF

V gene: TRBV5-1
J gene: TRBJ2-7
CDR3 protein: CASSLGGPPTYEQYF

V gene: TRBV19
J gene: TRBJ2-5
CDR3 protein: CASSGVVTETQYF

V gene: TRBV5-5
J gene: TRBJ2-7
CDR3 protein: CASSLAVGQGHEQYF

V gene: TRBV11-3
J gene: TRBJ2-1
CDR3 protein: CASSPPWDSYNEQFF

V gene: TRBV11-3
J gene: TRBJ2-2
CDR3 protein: CASSSHRVSNTGELFF

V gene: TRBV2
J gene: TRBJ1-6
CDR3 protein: CASILSAEFYNSPLHF

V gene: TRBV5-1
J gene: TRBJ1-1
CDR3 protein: CASSPGSRVYTEAFF

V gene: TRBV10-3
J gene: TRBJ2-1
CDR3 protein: CAIRTGGSNEQFF

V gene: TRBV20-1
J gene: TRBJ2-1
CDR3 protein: CSATKEVGEQFF

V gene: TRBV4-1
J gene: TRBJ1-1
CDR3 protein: CASRQGHNMNTEAFF

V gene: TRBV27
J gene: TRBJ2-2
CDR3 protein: CASSSRLASSTGELFF

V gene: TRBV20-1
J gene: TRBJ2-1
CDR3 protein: CSARGRSYNEQFF

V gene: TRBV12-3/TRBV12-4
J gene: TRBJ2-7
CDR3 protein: CASSPTFSENEQYF

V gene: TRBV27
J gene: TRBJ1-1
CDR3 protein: CASSPRTGWDTEAFF

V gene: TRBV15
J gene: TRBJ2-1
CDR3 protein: CATSRDRVEAVEFF

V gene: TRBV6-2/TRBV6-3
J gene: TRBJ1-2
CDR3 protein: CASSLGVRRHYGYTF

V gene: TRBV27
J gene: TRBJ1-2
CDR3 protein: CASTPGNRAGSYGYTF

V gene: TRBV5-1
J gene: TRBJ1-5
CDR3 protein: CASSLFTQGFNSNQPQHF

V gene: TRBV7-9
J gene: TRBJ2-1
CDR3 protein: CASSPRLAGKSNEQFF

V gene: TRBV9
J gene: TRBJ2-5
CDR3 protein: CASSVAGTSGRETQYF

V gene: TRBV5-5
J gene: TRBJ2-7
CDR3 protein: CASSLLTETYEQYF

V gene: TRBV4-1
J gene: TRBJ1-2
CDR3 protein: CASSQDRSRGLNGYTF

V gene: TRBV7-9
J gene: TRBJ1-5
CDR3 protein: CASSFQGAGGNQPQHF

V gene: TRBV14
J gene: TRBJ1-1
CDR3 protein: CASSKRSGTGGTEAFF

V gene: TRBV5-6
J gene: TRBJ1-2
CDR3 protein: CASSAGFYGYTF

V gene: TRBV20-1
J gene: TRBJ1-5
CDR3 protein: CSARDRYDSNQPQHF

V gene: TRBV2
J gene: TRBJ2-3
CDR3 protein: CASSGLAGVTDTQYF

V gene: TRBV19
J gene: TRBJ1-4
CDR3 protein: CASSKAWGDLRNEKLFF

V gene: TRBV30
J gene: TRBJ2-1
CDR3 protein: CAWSLSFDNEQFF

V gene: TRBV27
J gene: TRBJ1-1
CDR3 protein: CASNKLGEGSTEAFF

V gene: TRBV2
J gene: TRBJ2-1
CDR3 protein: CASSAGTEEDNEQFF

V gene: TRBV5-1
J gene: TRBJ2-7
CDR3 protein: CASSLEQGGPYEQYF

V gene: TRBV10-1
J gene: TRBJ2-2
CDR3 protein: CASSESSGADGELFF